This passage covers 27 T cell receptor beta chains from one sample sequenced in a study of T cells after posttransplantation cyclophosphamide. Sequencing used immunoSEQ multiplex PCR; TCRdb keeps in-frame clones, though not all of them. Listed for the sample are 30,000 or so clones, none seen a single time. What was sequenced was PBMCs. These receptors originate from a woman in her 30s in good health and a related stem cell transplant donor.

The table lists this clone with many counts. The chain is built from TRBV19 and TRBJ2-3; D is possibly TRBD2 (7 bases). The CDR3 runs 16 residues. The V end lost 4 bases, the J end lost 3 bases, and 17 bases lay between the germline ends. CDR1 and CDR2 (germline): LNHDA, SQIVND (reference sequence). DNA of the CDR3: TGTGCCAGTAGTAGTTTGGTGAAGGGGGGGACAGATACGCAGTATTTT. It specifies CASSSLVKGGTDTQYF.

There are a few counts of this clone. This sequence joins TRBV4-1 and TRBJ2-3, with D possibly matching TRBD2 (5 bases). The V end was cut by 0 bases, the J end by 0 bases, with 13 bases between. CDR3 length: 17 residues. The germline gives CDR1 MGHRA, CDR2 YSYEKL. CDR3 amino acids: CASSQDPGGRSTDTQYF. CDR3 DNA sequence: TGCGCCAGCAGCCAAGATCCCGGAGGCAGGAGCACAGATACGCAGTATTTT.

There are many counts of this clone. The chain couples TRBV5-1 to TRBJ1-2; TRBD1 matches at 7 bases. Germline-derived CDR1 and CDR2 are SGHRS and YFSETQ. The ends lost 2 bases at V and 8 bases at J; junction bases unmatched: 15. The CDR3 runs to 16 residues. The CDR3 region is CASSLAPPQGIRGYTF. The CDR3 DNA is TGCGCCAGCAGCTTAGCACCACCACAGGGGATCAGGGGCTACACCTTC.

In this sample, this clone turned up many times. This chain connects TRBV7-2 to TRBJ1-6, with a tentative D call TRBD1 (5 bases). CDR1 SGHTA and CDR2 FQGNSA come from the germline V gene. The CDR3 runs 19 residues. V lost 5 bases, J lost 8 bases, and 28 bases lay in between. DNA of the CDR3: TGTGCCAGCAGCCCATCCGGAGTTTTGGCAGGGCCCCGTTATTCACCCCTCCACTTT. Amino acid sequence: CASSPSGVLAGPRYSPLHF.

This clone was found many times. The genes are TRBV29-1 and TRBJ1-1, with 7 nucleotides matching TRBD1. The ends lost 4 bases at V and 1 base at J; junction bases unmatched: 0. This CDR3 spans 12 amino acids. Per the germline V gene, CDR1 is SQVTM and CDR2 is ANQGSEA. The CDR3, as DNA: TGCAGCGTTGGGACAGGGAACACTGAAGCTTTCTTT. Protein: CSVGTGNTEAFF. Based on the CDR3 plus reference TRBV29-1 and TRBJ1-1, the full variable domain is SAVISQKPSRDICQRGTSLTIQCQVDSQVTMMFWYRQQPGQSLTLIATANQGSEATYESGFVIDKFPISRPNLTFSTLTVSNMSPEDSSIYLCSVGTGNTEAFFGQGTRLTVV.

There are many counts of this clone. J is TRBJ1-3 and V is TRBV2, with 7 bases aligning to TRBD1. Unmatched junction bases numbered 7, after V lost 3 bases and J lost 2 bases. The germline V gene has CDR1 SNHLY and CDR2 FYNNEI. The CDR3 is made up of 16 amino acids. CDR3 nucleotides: TGTGCCAGCAGTGACCCCGGGACAGCTCCTGGAAACACCATATATTTT. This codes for CASSDPGTAPGNTIYF.

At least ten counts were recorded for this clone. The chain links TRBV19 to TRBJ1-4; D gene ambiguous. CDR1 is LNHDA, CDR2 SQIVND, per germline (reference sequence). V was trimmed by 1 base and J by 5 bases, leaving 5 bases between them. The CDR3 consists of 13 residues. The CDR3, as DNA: TGTGCCAGTAGTATAGTCGTGAATGAAAAACTGTTTTTT. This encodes CASSIVVNEKLFF.

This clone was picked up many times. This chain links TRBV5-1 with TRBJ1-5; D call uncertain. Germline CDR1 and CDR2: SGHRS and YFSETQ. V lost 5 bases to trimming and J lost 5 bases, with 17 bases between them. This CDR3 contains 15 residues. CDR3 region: CASRLEAAADQPQHF. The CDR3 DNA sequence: TGCGCCAGCAGACTGGAAGCGGCCGCCGATCAGCCCCAGCATTTT. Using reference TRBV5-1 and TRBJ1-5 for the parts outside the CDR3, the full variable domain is KAGVTQTPRYLIKTRGQQVTLSCSPISGHRSVSWYQQTPGQGLQFLFEYFSETQRNKGNFPGRFSGRQFSNSRSEMNVSTLELGDSALYLCASRLEAAADQPQHFGDGTRLSIL.

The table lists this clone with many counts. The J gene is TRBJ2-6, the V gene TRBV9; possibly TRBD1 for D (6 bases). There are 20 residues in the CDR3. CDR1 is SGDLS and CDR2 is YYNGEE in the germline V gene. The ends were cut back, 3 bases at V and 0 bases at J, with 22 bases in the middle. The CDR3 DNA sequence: TGTGCCAGCAGCGCCCTTGCCACAGGGTACCGTGACTCTGGGGCCAACGTCCTGACTTTC. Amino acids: CASSALATGYRDSGANVLTF.

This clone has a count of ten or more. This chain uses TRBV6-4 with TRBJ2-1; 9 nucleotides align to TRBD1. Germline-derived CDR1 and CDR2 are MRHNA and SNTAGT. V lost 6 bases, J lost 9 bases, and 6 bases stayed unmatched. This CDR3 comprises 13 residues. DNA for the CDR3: TGTGCCAGCAGCAGACAGGGGGTTGGTGAGCAGTTCTTC. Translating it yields CASSRQGVGEQFF.

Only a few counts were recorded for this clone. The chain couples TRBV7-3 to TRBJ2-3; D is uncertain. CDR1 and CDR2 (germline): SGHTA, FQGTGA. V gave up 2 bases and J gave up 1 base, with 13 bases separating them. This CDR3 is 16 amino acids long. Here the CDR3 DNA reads TGTGCCAGCAGCTTAGAAGGGCTGGTCGGCACAGATACGCAGTATTTT. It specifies CASSLEGLVGTDTQYF.

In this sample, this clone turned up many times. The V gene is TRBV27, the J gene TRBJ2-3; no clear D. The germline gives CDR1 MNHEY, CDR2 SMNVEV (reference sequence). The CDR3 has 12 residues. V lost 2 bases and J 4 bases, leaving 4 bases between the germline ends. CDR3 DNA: TGTGCCAGCAGTTTACGGGCAGATACGCAGTATTTT. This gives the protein CASSLRADTQYF.

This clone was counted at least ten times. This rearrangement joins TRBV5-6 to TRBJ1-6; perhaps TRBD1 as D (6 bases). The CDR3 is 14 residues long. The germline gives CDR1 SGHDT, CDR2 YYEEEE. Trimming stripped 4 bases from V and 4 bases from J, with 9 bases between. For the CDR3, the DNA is TGTGCCAGCAGCCTGGACAGTTATAATTCACCCCTCCACTTT. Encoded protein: CASSLDSYNSPLHF.

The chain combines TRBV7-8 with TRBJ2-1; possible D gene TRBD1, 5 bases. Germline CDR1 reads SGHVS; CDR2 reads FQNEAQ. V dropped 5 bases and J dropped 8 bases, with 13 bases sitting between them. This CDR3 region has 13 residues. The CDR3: CASSAGPRDEQFF. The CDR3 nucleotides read TGTGCCAGCAGCGCAGGGCCTAGAGATGAGCAGTTCTTC.

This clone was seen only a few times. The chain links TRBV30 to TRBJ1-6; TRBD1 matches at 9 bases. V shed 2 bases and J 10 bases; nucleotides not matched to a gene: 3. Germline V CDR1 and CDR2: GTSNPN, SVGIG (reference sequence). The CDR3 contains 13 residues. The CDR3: CAWSQQGASPLHF. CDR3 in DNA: TGTGCCTGGAGTCAACAGGGGGCATCACCCCTCCACTTT.

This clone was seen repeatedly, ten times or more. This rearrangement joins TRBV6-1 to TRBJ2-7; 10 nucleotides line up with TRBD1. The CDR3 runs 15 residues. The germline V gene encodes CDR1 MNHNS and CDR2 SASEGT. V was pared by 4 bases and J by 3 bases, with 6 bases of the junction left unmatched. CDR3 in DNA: TGTGCCAGCAGTGCAGGGACAGGGGCACGCTACGAGCAGTACTTC. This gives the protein CASSAGTGARYEQYF.

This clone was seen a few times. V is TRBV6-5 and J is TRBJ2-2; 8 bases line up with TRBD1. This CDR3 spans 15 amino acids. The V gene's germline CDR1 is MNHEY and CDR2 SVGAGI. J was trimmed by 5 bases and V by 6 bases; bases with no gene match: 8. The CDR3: CASSPDRGRTGELFF. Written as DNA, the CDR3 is TGTGCCAGCAGCCCTGACAGGGGAAGGACCGGGGAGCTGTTTTTT.

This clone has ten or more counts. For the CDR3, the DNA is TGCGCCAGCAGCTATCAGGGGGCCACTGAAGCTTTCTTT. This gives the protein CASSYQGATEAFF. This chain links TRBV4-3 with TRBJ1-1; 8 nucleotides align to TRBD1. J gave up 4 bases and V 5 bases, and 3 bases lay outside the gene matches. The germline V gene encodes CDR1 LGHNA and CDR2 YSLEER. The CDR3 spans 13 residues.

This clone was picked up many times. CDR3 sequence (DNA): TGTGCCAGCAGTTACTCTTCCAGGGGGCCCACTGAAGCTTTCTTT. Translated: CASSYSSRGPTEAFF. The chain uses TRBV6-2 or TRBV6-3 and TRBJ1-1; 8 positions agree with TRBD1. CDR3 length: 15 amino acids. Per germline, CDR1 MNHEY and CDR2 SVGEGT. Trimming at V came to 0 bases and at J to 4 bases, leaving 4 bases not matched to a gene.

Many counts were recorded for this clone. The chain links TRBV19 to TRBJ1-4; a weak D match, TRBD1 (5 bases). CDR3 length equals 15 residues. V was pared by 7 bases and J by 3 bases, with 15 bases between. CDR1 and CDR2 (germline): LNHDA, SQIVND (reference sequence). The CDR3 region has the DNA TGTGCCAGTACCAATCTCGGGGGATCTAATGAAAAACTGTTTTTT. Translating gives CASTNLGGSNEKLFF.

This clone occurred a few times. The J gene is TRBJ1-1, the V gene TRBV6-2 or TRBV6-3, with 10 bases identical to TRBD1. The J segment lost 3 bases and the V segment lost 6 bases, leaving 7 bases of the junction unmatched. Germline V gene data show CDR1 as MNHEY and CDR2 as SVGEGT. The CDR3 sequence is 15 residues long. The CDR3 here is CASSPGQGWDTEAFF. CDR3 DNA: TGTGCCAGCAGCCCGGGACAGGGGTGGGACACTGAAGCTTTCTTT.

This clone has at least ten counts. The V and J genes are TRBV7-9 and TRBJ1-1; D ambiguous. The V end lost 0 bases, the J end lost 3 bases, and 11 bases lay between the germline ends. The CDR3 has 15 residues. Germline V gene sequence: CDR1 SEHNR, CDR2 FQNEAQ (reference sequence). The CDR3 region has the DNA TGTGCCAGCAGCTTAGCGCTCAGGTACGACACTGAAGCTTTCTTT. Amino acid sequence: CASSLALRYDTEAFF.

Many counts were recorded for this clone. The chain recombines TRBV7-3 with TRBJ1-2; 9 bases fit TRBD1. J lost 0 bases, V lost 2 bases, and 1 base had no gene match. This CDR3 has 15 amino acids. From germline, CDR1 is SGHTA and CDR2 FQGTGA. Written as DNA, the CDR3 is TGTGCCAGCAGCTTAGGGACAGGGACTAACTATGGCTACACCTTC. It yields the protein CASSLGTGTNYGYTF. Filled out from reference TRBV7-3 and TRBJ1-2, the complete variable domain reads GAGVSQTPSNKVTEKGKYVELRCDPISGHTALYWYRQSLGQGPEFLIYFQGTGAADDSGLPNDRFFAVRPEGSVSTLKIQRTERGDSAVYLCASSLGTGTNYGYTFGSGTRLTVV.

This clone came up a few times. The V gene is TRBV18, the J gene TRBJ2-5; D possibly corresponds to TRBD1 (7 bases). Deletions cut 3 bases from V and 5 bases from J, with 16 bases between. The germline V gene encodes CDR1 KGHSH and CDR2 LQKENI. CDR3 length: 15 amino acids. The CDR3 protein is CASSPRQGGWETQYF. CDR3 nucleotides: TGTGCCAGCTCACCTCGACAGGGAGGATGGGAGACCCAGTACTTC.

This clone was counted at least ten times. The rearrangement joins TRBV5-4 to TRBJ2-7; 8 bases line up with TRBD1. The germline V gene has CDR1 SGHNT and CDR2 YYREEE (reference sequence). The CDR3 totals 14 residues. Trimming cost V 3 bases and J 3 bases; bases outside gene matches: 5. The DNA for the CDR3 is TGTGCCAGCAGCTGGGGCGACAGGGGCTACGAGCAGTACTTC. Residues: CASSWGDRGYEQYF.

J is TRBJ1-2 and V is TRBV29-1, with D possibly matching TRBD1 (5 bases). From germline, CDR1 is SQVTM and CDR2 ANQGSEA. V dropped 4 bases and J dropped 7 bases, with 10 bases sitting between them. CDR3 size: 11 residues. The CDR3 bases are TGCAGCGTTGTCAGGGTTCGTGGCTACACCTTC. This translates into CSVVRVRGYTF.

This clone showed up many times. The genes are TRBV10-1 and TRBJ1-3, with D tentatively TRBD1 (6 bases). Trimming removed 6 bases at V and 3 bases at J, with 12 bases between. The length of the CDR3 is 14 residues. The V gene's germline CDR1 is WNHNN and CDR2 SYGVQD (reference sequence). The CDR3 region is CASSPGHIGNTIYF. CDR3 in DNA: TGCGCCAGCAGCCCGGGACATATTGGAAACACCATATATTTT.